These 28 T cell receptor beta chains were sequenced from one sample in a study of tumor and adjacent non-tumor tissue in lung cancer. The library came from three nested PCR rounds adapted from ARM-PCR protocols. From the multiplex PCR reads, TCRdb called clonotypes with MiXCR, one entry per CDR3 protein. The table has 90,000 to 120,000 distinct CDR3 sequences, 65% seen once. No cell sorting was done before RNA was extracted from the tissue. Distant lung tissue was collected more than 3 cm away from the tumor edge. The material sequenced was distant non-tumor lung tissue. The receptors stem from a man aged 30 to 45 with non-small cell lung cancer.

This clonotype came up many times. The chain links TRBV6-6 to TRBJ2-2; TRBD1 matches 9 bases. The germline V gene encodes CDR1 MNHNY and CDR2 SVGAGI (reference sequence). This CDR3 is 15 amino acids long. V dropped 4 bases and J dropped 0; count of bases not matched to a gene: 0. CDR3 in DNA: TGTGCCAGCAGTTGGGACAGGGCGAACACCGGGGAGCTGTTTTTT. Its translation: CASSWDRANTGELFF.

A remark on this clonotype: The CDR3 end shows no conserved phenylalanine or tryptophan, and so a read error is likely. The CDR3 region is CSAKGTSGRFYEQYY. The CDR3 bases are TGCAGTGCGAAGGGGACTAGTGGGAGGTTCTACGAGCAGTACTAC. This chain connects TRBV20-1 to TRBJ2-7, with 8 bases aligning to TRBD2. This CDR3 contains 15 residues. Trimming took 6 bases from V and 3 from J; bases not matched to a gene: 13. Germline V gene data show CDR1 as DFQATT and CDR2 as SNEGSKA (reference sequence).

In this sample, this clonotype turned up a few times. The V call is TRBV5-1, the J call TRBJ2-1; D is tentatively TRBD1 or TRBD2 (5 bases each). Looked up from germline, CDR1 is SGHRS and CDR2 is YFSETQ. V dropped 5 bases and J dropped 0 bases, with 9 bases sitting between them. The CDR3 is 14 residues long. The CDR3 loop is CASSEGSSYNEQFF. The CDR3, as DNA: TGCGCCAGCAGTGAGGGGAGCTCCTACAATGAGCAGTTCTTC.

V gene TRBV29-1 combines with J gene TRBJ1-1; no firm D call. Germline assignment: CDR1 SQVTM and CDR2 ANQGSEA. V was shortened by 0 bases and J by 3 bases, with 5 bases between the two germline ends. This CDR3 contains 12 residues. DNA for the CDR3: TGCAGCGTTGAAGACACCGACACTGAAGCTTTCTTT. Its translation: CSVEDTDTEAFF. The full variable domain, its missing parts supplied by reference TRBV29-1 and TRBJ1-1, is SAVISQKPSRDICQRGTSLTIQCQVDSQVTMMFWYRQQPGQSLTLIATANQGSEATYESGFVIDKFPISRPNLTFSTLTVSNMSPEDSSIYLCSVEDTDTEAFFGQGTRLTVV.

As for this clonotype: The missing conserved phenylalanine or tryptophan at the end of this CDR3 makes a read error likely. V usage is TRBV11-2 and J usage is TRBJ2-7, with D perhaps matching TRBD2 (5 bases). V lost 1 base, J lost 3 bases, and 10 bases lay in between. In germline, CDR1 is SGHAT, CDR2 FQNNGV. The CDR3 is 14 amino acids. CDR3 DNA sequence: TGTGCCAGCAGCTTAGGGAACGGAGGCTACGAGCAGTACCTC. Its translation is CASSLGNGGYEQYL.

This clonotype appeared a few times. This sequence may be a read error, since a much larger clone differs from it by one base. No conserved phenylalanine or tryptophan is present at the end of the CDR3, so a read error is the likely explanation. This chain joins TRBV4-2 and TRBJ1-6; the D is unclear. With 4 bases removed from V and 7 bases from J, the gap between germline ends came to 8 bases. The CDR3 sequence is 13 residues long. Germline V CDR1 and CDR2: LGHNA, YNFKEQ. CDR3 loop: CASSRVGNSPLHS. Written as DNA, the CDR3 is TGTGCCAGCAGCCGTGTGGGGAATTCACCCCTCCACTCT.

This sequence joins TRBV10-3 and TRBJ2-7; TRBD2 might be the D (5 bases). The germline V gene has CDR1 ENHRY and CDR2 SYGVKD. This CDR3 is 17 amino acids long. V was trimmed by 3 bases and J by 0 bases, leaving 18 bases between them. The CDR3 bases are TGTGCCATCAGTGAATTTGGGTTGGACTCCATCTCCTACGAGCAGTACTTC. As protein: CAISEFGLDSISYEQYF.

On this clonotype: This may stem from a read error, because a much larger clone lies one nucleotide away. This chain uses TRBV6-5 with TRBJ2-3; D remains unclear. V dropped 5 bases and J dropped 7 bases, with 13 bases sitting between them. Germline CDR1 and CDR2: MNHEY and SVGAGI. The CDR3 loop spans 13 amino acids. In nucleotides, the CDR3 is TGTGCCAGCAGTGACCTGCAGGTTTATACGCAGTATTTT. Protein product: CASSDLQVYTQYF.

This clonotype has just one count. The conserved final phenylalanine or tryptophan is absent from the CDR3, which likely points to a read error. This chain connects TRBV29-1 to TRBJ2-7; D not resolved. From germline, CDR1 is SQVTM and CDR2 ANQGSEA. The CDR3 totals 10 residues. V lost 6 bases to trimming and J lost 8 bases, with 11 bases between them. The CDR3 protein is CSVIQHKQYL. The CDR3 DNA sequence: TGCAGCGTAATTCAGCACAAGCAGTACTTG.

This clonotype turned up a few times. A much larger clone differs from this one at a single base, so this may be a read error. The genes are TRBV4-1 and TRBJ2-5; D might be TRBD1 (6 bases). CDR3 length: 15 amino acids. Germline loops: CDR1 MGHRA, CDR2 YSYEKL. The CDR3 region is CASSHAPDREEIQYF. In nucleotides, the CDR3 is TGCGCCAGCAGCCACGCCCCGGACAGAGAAGAGATCCAGTACTTC.

A remark on this clonotype: Given the absence of the conserved phenylalanine or tryptophan at the CDR3 end, a read error is likely. The chain combines TRBV29-1 with TRBJ2-7, with 7 bases aligning to TRBD2. J lost 4 bases, V lost 4 bases, and 10 bases had no gene match. Germline CDR1 and CDR2: SQVTM and ANQGSEA. This CDR3 contains 14 residues. The CDR3, as DNA: TGCAGCGTTGGAGGGACTATCGGGAGATACGAGCAGTACTTA. This gives the protein CSVGGTIGRYEQYL.

This sequence joins TRBV5-4 and TRBJ2-1, with D possibly matching TRBD2 (5 bases). Per germline, CDR1 SGHNT and CDR2 YYREEE (reference sequence). The length of the CDR3 is 12 residues. Trimming removed 7 bases at V and 8 bases at J, with 13 bases between. CDR3 sequence reads: CASGLERDEQFF. In DNA form, the CDR3 reads TGTGCCAGCGGCCTGGAGAGGGATGAGCAGTTCTTC.

Concerning this clonotype: At one end, the junction sequence differs from germline, possibly due to a read error. V usage is TRBV6-5 and J usage is TRBJ2-5; D unresolved. CDR3 length: 11 amino acids. Germline CDR1 reads MNHEY; CDR2 reads SVGAGI. DNA for the CDR3: TGTGCCAGCAACGACCTAGAGACCCAATACTTC. This translates into CASNDLETQYF.

The V and J genes are TRBV20-1 and TRBJ2-7; possibly TRBD2 for D (5 bases). Germline-derived CDR1 and CDR2 are DFQATT and SNEGSKA (reference sequence). This CDR3 comprises 16 residues. V was shortened by 1 base and J by 6 bases, with 22 bases between the two germline ends. CDR3 coding DNA: TGCAGTGCTAGAGGGAGGCTAGCTGGATTCCCGGTCGAGCAGTACTTC. Translating gives CSARGRLAGFPVEQYF.

In regard to this clonotype: The junction does not match germline at one end; this may be a read error. Here the CDR3 DNA reads TGTGCCAGTAGTTTACAGGAGGTAGATACGCAGTGTTTT. Amino acids: CASSLQEVDTQCF. This chain connects TRBV6-2 or TRBV6-3 to TRBJ2-3, with D perhaps matching TRBD1 or TRBD2 (5 bases each). CDR3 length: 13 amino acids. Germline V gene sequence: CDR1 MNHEY, CDR2 SVGEGT.

Regarding this clonotype: Germline and junction disagree at one end, which may indicate a read error. The chain couples TRBV6-5 to TRBJ2-7; 8 bases match TRBD1. From germline, CDR1 is MNHEY and CDR2 SVGAGI. The CDR3 spans 15 residues. CDR3 in DNA: TGTGCCAGCATGGGGACAGGTTCGGGTTCCTACGAGCAATACTTC. Amino acids: CASMGTGSGSYEQYF.

V gene TRBV4-3 combines with J gene TRBJ2-4; the match to TRBD2 covers 8 bases. The trim removed 0 bases at V and 9 bases at J, leaving 13 bases unmatched. This CDR3 has 17 residues. In germline, CDR1 is LGHNA, CDR2 YSLEER. The CDR3 is CASSQDRDSGVKAIQYF. CDR3 coding DNA: TGCGCCAGCAGCCAAGATCGGGATAGCGGGGTCAAAGCCATTCAGTACTTC.

The table lists this clonotype with a count of one. This rearrangement joins TRBV4-2 to TRBJ2-1; no clear D gene. Per germline, CDR1 LGHNA and CDR2 YNFKEQ. V dropped 7 bases and J dropped 5 bases, with 9 bases sitting between them. CDR3 size: 12 residues. The CDR3 here is CASTQEDNEQFF. Here the CDR3 DNA reads TGTGCCAGCACTCAAGAAGACAATGAGCAGTTCTTC.

This clonotype was seen many times. The chain couples TRBV7-9 to TRBJ2-7; 7 bases are a match to TRBD1. CDR1 is SEHNR, CDR2 FQNEAQ, per germline (reference sequence). This CDR3 contains 14 residues. V was pared by 5 bases and J by 3 bases, with 7 bases of the junction left unmatched. The CDR3 DNA reads TGTGCCAGCAGCCCCCCGGGACAGATCTACGAGCAGTACTTC. Its translation is CASSPPGQIYEQYF.

Comment on this clonotype: One end of the junction does not line up with germline, which may come from a read error. The rearrangement links TRBV5-1 to TRBJ2-6; D tentatively reads TRBD1 or TRBD2 (5 bases each). The CDR3 loop spans 16 amino acids. CDR1 is SGHRS and CDR2 is YFSETQ in the germline V gene. CDR3 residues: CASSPTRGSGANILTF. CDR3 nucleotides: TGCGCCAGCAGCCCGACCCGGGGCTCTGGGGCCAACATCCTGACTTTC.

The CDR3 reads CASSYPGLLGNEQFF. CDR3 coding DNA: TGTGCCAGCAGTTATCCAGGACTATTGGGCAATGAGCAGTTCTTC. The chain couples TRBV6-5 to TRBJ2-1, with a possible D match to TRBD2 (6 bases). CDR3 length equals 15 residues. Germline loops: CDR1 MNHEY, CDR2 SVGAGI. Trimming removed 3 bases at V and 6 bases at J, with 15 bases between.

V gene TRBV11-3 combines with J gene TRBJ2-2; TRBD1 matches 10 bases. Germline V gene lookup returns CDR1 SGHNT and CDR2 YENEEA. After removal of 6 bases from V and 5 bases from J, the junction contained 9 bases not matched to a gene. The CDR3 totals 16 residues. CDR3 residues: CASSRQGAAGTGELFF. CDR3 nucleotides: TGTGCCAGCAGTAGACAGGGGGCTGCAGGGACCGGGGAGCTGTTTTTT.

On this clonotype: A read error may account for a junction end that differs from germline. The chain has TRBV20-1 and TRBJ2-5, with 10 bases fitting TRBD2. CDR3 size: 15 residues. Germline V gene data show CDR1 as DFQATT and CDR2 as SNEGSKA (reference sequence). The CDR3 coding sequence is TGCAGTGATAGAGGTTTTGGACTAGCGGAAGAGACCCAGTACTTC. Protein product: CSDRGFGLAEETQYF.

On this clonotype itself: One end of the junction varies from germline; a read error may be responsible. This chain joins TRBV11-2 and TRBJ2-7, with unresolved D. The CDR3 is made up of 11 amino acids. Germline V gives CDR1 SGHAT, CDR2 FQNNGV. The CDR3 region is CARSLTREQYF. The CDR3 DNA reads TGTGCCAGGAGCTTAACACGCGAGCAGTACTTC.

Worth noting for this clonotype: One end of the junction fails to match germline, which may point to a read error. The V gene is TRBV20-1, the J gene TRBJ2-1; D gene ambiguous. This CDR3 is 14 amino acids long. In germline, CDR1 is DFQATT, CDR2 SNEGSKA (reference sequence). The DNA for the CDR3 is TGCACTGCTAGAGATTGGCAGAGTTACAATGAGCAATTCTTC. Translated, it gives CTARDWQSYNEQFF.

Concerning this clonotype itself: Compared with germline, one end of the junction differs, possibly owing to a read error. The V and J genes are TRBV11-3 and TRBJ2-2; D may be TRBD2 (6 bases). Germline CDR1 SGHNT, CDR2 YENEEA. The CDR3 covers 14 residues. CDR3 residues: CVSSLEGYTGELFF. The CDR3 nucleotides read TGTGTCAGCAGTTTGGAGGGGTACACCGGGGAACTGTTTTTT.

Of note for this clonotype: The final CDR3 position lacks the conserved phenylalanine or tryptophan, pointing to a likely read error. The chain is built from TRBV20-1 and TRBJ2-4, with D possibly TRBD2 on 6 matching bases. CDR1 is DFQATT and CDR2 is SNEGSKA in the germline V gene (reference sequence). V was shortened by 1 base and J by 5 bases, with 12 bases between the two germline ends. The CDR3 consists of 14 residues. The chain's CDR3 is CSARGWTNENIQYL. DNA for the CDR3: TGCAGTGCTAGAGGTTGGACTAACGAAAACATTCAGTACTTA.

A remark on this clonotype: Sequence at one end of the junction differs from germline and may be a read error. The V gene is TRBV29-1, the J gene TRBJ2-7; TRBD1 is a possible D gene (6 bases). CDR3 length equals 13 residues. CDR1 and CDR2 from the germline V gene are SQVTM and ANQGSEA. In nucleotides, the CDR3 is TGCAGCGTTACCAGGACAGCCAGCTACGAGCGGTACTTC. It yields the protein CSVTRTASYERYF.